This TCR beta chain was found in a study of tumour-infiltrating T cells in Burkitt lymphoma. Clones were read by immunoSEQ multiplex PCR, and TCRdb kept only the in-frame ones, dropping some. The table has roughly 2,600 clones, about 88% seen once; the top ten hold 15% to 20%. Per germline, CDR1 KGHSH and CDR2 LQKENI. This CDR3 is 14 amino acids long. Trimming removed 2 bases from V and 8 bases from J, with 15 bases in between. The J gene is TRBJ1-2, the V gene TRBV18; no clear D gene. The sequence was collected from a human donor with diffuse large B-cell lymphoma. The specimen was tumor tissue. The CDR3 is CASSPGPASVGYTF. DNA for the CDR3: TGTGCCAGCTCACCAGGCCCAGCTTCTGTCGGCTACACCTTC. The full variable domain, in which reference TRBV18 and TRBJ1-2 provide the parts outside the CDR3, is NAGVMQNPRHLVRRRGQEARLRCSPMKGHSHVYWYRQLPEEGLKFMVYLQKENIIDESGMPKERFSAEFPKEGPSILRIQQVVRGDSAAYFCASSPGPASVGYTFGSGTRLTVV.